One sample yielded the 14 T cell receptor beta chains listed below, sequenced in a study of vaccination and CD4 T cells after COVID-19. Treatment in this sample: roughly ten-day PBMC culture with coronavirus spike peptide pools or control peptides (ViraFEST assay). Their antigens remain unidentified. With the Oncomine TCR Beta short-read assay, DNA from cultured CD4+ T cells was sequenced. MiXCR, run by TCRdb on the PCR reads, gives a single entry per CDR3 protein. Found here are about 7,800 distinct CDR3 sequences, around 58% of them singletons; the top ten hold 25% to 40%. The material sequenced was CD4+ T cells from blood, cultured in vitro. The receptor set was obtained from a human donor who had recovered from COVID-19.

V is TRBV10-3 and J is TRBJ1-5, with unresolved D. CDR1 is ENHRY and CDR2 is SYGVKD in the germline V gene. The CDR3 spans 14 residues. Trimming took off 4 bases at V and 1 base at J, with 8 bases between the two ends. CDR3 sequence: CAISASGSNQPQHF. In nucleotides, the CDR3 is TGTGCCATCAGTGCCAGCGGCAGCAATCAGCCCCAGCATTTT.

The chain recombines TRBV28 with TRBJ1-1; possible D gene TRBD1, 5 bases. The ends were cut back, 2 bases at V and 3 bases at J, with 13 bases in the middle. Germline loops: CDR1 MDHEN, CDR2 SYDVKM. CDR3 length equals 15 residues. This CDR3 reads CASSLPGLVDTEAFF. The CDR3 nucleotides are TGTGCCAGCAGTTTACCGGGACTCGTGGACACTGAAGCTTTCTTT.

The gene calls are TRBV6-5 and TRBJ2-1; 8 bases match TRBD2. The CDR3 extends over 16 amino acids. J lost 5 bases, V lost 0 bases, and 6 bases had no gene match. CDR1 and CDR2 (germline): MNHEY, SVGAGI. The CDR3 DNA is TGTGCCAGCAGTTACTCACTCCTAGCGGGTAACAATGAGCAGTTCTTC. Translated, it gives CASSYSLLAGNNEQFF.

This chain links TRBV19 with TRBJ2-7; a possible D gene is TRBD1 (6 bases). Germline V lookup: CDR1 LNHDA, CDR2 SQIVND (reference sequence). This CDR3 is 13 amino acids long. V shed 6 bases and J shed 2 bases, with 11 bases lying between them. In DNA form, the CDR3 reads TGTGCCAGTAGCGCACGACAGGCCTACGAGCAGTACTTC. It yields the protein CASSARQAYEQYF.

The chain carries TRBV29-1 and TRBJ1-1; D is unclear. Trimming removed 2 bases at V and 1 base at J, with 11 bases between. Germline assignment: CDR1 SQVTM and CDR2 ANQGSEA. This CDR3 is built from 14 residues. The DNA for the CDR3 is TGCAGCGTTGAACAGCTCCTACGGAACACTGAAGCTTTCTTT. This sequence encodes CSVEQLLRNTEAFF.

V and J are TRBV10-3 and TRBJ1-3; no clear D gene. The CDR3 spans 16 residues. Germline-derived CDR1 and CDR2 are ENHRY and SYGVKD. V lost 4 bases, J lost 1 base, and 14 bases lay in between. CDR3 protein: CAISVRRQASGNTIYF. CDR3 DNA: TGTGCCATCAGTGTACGGCGGCAGGCATCTGGAAACACCATATATTTT.

The rearrangement joins TRBV19 to TRBJ1-2; D not resolved. This CDR3 is 15 amino acids long. V was trimmed by 5 bases and J by 2 bases, leaving 15 bases between them. Germline CDR1 LNHDA, CDR2 SQIVND (reference sequence). DNA for the CDR3: TGTGCCAGTAGTCCCCCGGGTAGCTTGAACTATGGCTACACCTTC. Its translation is CASSPPGSLNYGYTF.

The chain couples TRBV7-2 to TRBJ2-2; a possible D gene is TRBD1 (6 bases). This CDR3 contains 13 residues. Germline CDR1 and CDR2: SGHTA and FQGNSA. V was cut by 6 bases and J by 5 bases, with 10 bases left in between. The CDR3 DNA reads as TGTGCCAGCAGACCTACAGGGACCGGGGAGCTGTTTTTT. It encodes CASRPTGTGELFF.

The CDR3 reads CASSLGGLAGYNEQFF. The CDR3 DNA is TGTGCCAGCAGTCTCGGGGGGCTAGCGGGCTACAATGAGCAGTTCTTC. The rearrangement links TRBV28 to TRBJ2-1, with 8 bases fitting TRBD2. The CDR3 runs to 16 residues. V gave up 5 bases and J gave up 3 bases; unmatched junction bases: 9. Germline CDR1 and CDR2: MDHEN and SYDVKM.

CDR3 coding DNA: TGTGCCAGCAGTGAATTGAGGCTGGGACAGGGCACCCGGGCTTTCTTT. This sequence encodes CASSELRLGQGTRAFF. The chain uses TRBV25-1 and TRBJ1-1; the match to TRBD1 covers 9 bases. The CDR3 runs to 16 residues. Germline loops: CDR1 MGHDK, CDR2 SYGVNS. Losses at the gene ends were 1 base for V and 11 bases for J; bases not matched to a gene: 14.

The sample holds a few counts of this clonotype. The chain recombines TRBV19 with TRBJ1-2; 7 nucleotides line up with TRBD1. Germline CDR1 is LNHDA and CDR2 is SQIVND (reference sequence). The J segment lost 4 bases and the V segment lost 6 bases, leaving 2 bases of the junction unmatched. The length of the CDR3 is 12 residues. CDR3 sequence (DNA): TGTGCCAGTAGCAGACAGGGCTATGGCTACACCTTC. Translation gives CASSRQGYGYTF.

V is TRBV29-1 and J is TRBJ1-2, with 8 bases matching TRBD1. After removal of 3 bases from V and 7 bases from J, the junction contained 7 bases not matched to a gene. The V gene's germline CDR1 is SQVTM and CDR2 ANQGSEA. The CDR3 spans 13 residues. CDR3 nucleotides: TGCAGCGTTGAGAACAGGGGGTTCGGTGGCTACACCTTC. Its protein product is CSVENRGFGGYTF.

The gene calls are TRBV12-5 and TRBJ2-7, with a weak D call TRBD1 (5 bases). The CDR3 is 15 amino acids. The ends were cut back, 1 base at V and 6 bases at J, with 16 bases in the middle. Germline CDR1 and CDR2: LGHNT and FRNRAP. CDR3 DNA sequence: TGTGCTAGTGGTTTGGGACAGATCGTGTCCGGCGAGCAGTACTTC. It translates to CASGLGQIVSGEQYF. Variable domain in full (rest from reference TRBV12-5 and TRBJ2-7): DARVTQTPRHKVTEMGQEVTMRCQPILGHNTVFWYRQTMMQGLELLAYFRNRAPLDDSGMPKDRFSAEMPDATLATLKIQPSEPRDSAVYFCASGLGQIVSGEQYFGPGTRLTVT.

This clonotype was counted once. The genes are TRBV19 and TRBJ2-6; D not resolved. CDR3 length: 14 residues. Germline CDR1 is LNHDA and CDR2 is SQIVND (reference sequence). Trimming took off 3 bases at V and 0 bases at J, with 3 bases between the two ends. The CDR3 coding sequence is TGTGCCAGTAGTATCCGCTCTGGGGCCAACGTCCTGACTTTC. This translates into CASSIRSGANVLTF.